The present entry profiles one T cell receptor beta chain with its context. CDR1 is SGHAT, CDR2 FQDESV, per germline (reference sequence). Trimming pared 0 bases from V and 7 bases from J, leaving 7 bases between. This CDR3 contains 13 residues. Sequenced by immunoSEQ multiplex PCR; TCRdb stores in-frame clones only, minus some. Altogether about 120,000 clones are present, over 75% being singletons, with the ten largest covering around 3.5%. This sample was included in a study of T cell responses to AZD1222 COVID-19 vaccine. The source is an adult in good health. The chain combines TRBV11-1 with TRBJ2-1, with D uncertain. The source was peripheral blood, collected on day 0 of AZD1222 vaccination. The CDR3 sequence: CASSLALENEQFF. The CDR3 coding sequence is TGTGCCAGCAGCTTAGCGCTAGAAAATGAGCAGTTCTTC.